This T cell receptor beta chain was identified during a study of blood T cell repertoires in COVID-19. Whole-study context: Donors in the United States, Italy and Spain gave samples during acute or convalescent COVID-19. In each case, the material was cDNA or gDNA derived from T cells, B-cell-depleted T cells, or PBMCs.

In the original analysis: Using reference gene primer amplification, nucleated cell counts were estimated. The assay was immunoSEQ multiplex PCR, and TCRdb's table has in-frame clones only and misses some. The V and J calls and the clone size are those of that table, but D and trimming were determined from the DNA. There are around 100,000 clones in the sample; about 85% occur only once, and 2.1% lies in the top ten. This CDR3 region has 15 residues. Trimming left V 0 bases short and J 7 bases short, with 13 bases between. Germline V CDR1 and CDR2: MNHEY, SVGEGT. The rearrangement uses TRBV6-2 or TRBV6-3 and TRBJ1-5; D is undetermined. The sequence came from a human donor in a cohort sampled during active COVID-19. Source material: peripheral blood. CDR3 in amino acids: CASSYSKSGLQPQHF. The CDR3 nucleotides read TGTGCCAGCAGTTACTCGAAATCGGGGTTGCAGCCCCAGCATTTT.